The rows below give T cell receptor beta chains drawn from one sample of a study of read filtering for tumor transcriptome and immune sequencing. TCRdb analysed the reads with MiXCR anew, one entry per CDR3 protein. The sample consists of approximately 60,000 distinct CDR3 sequences, less than 25% of them appearing once. The sequenced sample was a population of CD138-negative cells sorted from bone marrow. All receptors derive from a donor aged 40 or older with multiple myeloma. CDR3s include the opening cysteine and the closing phenylalanine or tryptophan. Each record gives: D gene, clone size, J gene, V gene, CDR3 DNA, CDR3 protein. D genes are given only for firm matches. Clone size is stated in some rows and not others, as once, few, many or a class when expanded.

d_call: -
clone_size: -
j_call: TRBJ1-1
v_call: TRBV5-1
cdr3_nt: TGCGCCAGCAGCCAGTCGGGGTCTGAAGCTGTCTTT
cdr3_aa: CASSQSGSEAVF

d_call: TRBD1
clone_size: few
j_call: TRBJ2-1
v_call: TRBV5-6
cdr3_nt: TGTGCCAGCAGCTGGGACAGGGGTAATGAGCAGTTCTTC
cdr3_aa: CASSWDRGNEQFF

d_call: TRBD1
clone_size: many
j_call: TRBJ2-1
v_call: TRBV7-9
cdr3_nt: TGTGCCAGCAGCCGGGGACAGGGAGACTACAATGAGCAGTTCTTC
cdr3_aa: CASSRGQGDYNEQFF

d_call: TRBD2
clone_size: few
j_call: TRBJ2-7
v_call: TRBV7-6
cdr3_nt: TGTGCCAGCAGCTCAGTAGCGGGAGATGGCGAGCAGTACTTC
cdr3_aa: CASSSVAGDGEQYF

d_call: -
clone_size: -
j_call: TRBJ1-1
v_call: TRBV2
cdr3_nt: TGTGCCAGCAGTGTGGGGGACACTCGCCGAACTGAAGCTTTCTTT
cdr3_aa: CASSVGDTRRTEAFF

d_call: TRBD1
clone_size: many
j_call: TRBJ1-4
v_call: TRBV23-1
cdr3_nt: TGCGCCAGCAGTCAATCTAGGACAGGGAATGAAAAACTGTTTTTT
cdr3_aa: CASSQSRTGNEKLFF

d_call: TRBD2
clone_size: many
j_call: TRBJ2-3
v_call: TRBV7-3
cdr3_nt: TGTGCCAGCAGCCGGGGGGGGTTGGCAGATACGCAGTATTTT
cdr3_aa: CASSRGGLADTQYF

d_call: TRBD2
clone_size: many
j_call: TRBJ2-1
v_call: TRBV6-5
cdr3_nt: TGTGCCAGCAGTTACCGGACAGCGGGGGGCCCTACGAATGAGCAGTTCTTC
cdr3_aa: CASSYRTAGGPTNEQFF

d_call: -
clone_size: -
j_call: TRBJ1-3
v_call: TRBV10-3
cdr3_nt: TGTGCCATCAGCCGGGCTTCTGGAAACACCATATATTTT
cdr3_aa: CAISRASGNTIYF

d_call: TRBD1
clone_size: many
j_call: TRBJ2-7
v_call: TRBV18
cdr3_nt: TGTGCCAGCTCACCCGGGACAGTCGACGAGCAGTACTTC
cdr3_aa: CASSPGTVDEQYF

d_call: -
clone_size: many
j_call: TRBJ1-2
v_call: TRBV24-1
cdr3_nt: TGTGCCACCAACGGAGCCTATGGCTACACCTTC
cdr3_aa: CATNGAYGYTF

d_call: -
clone_size: few
j_call: TRBJ1-1
v_call: TRBV3-1
cdr3_nt: TGTGCCAGCAGCCAAGCTGGCACGACAGGCCTGAACACTGAAGCTTTCTTT
cdr3_aa: CASSQAGTTGLNTEAFF

d_call: TRBD2
clone_size: few
j_call: TRBJ2-6
v_call: TRBV2
cdr3_nt: TGTGCCAGCGGGCCGGGGGGGTTCTCTGGGGCCAACGTCCTGACTTTC
cdr3_aa: CASGPGGFSGANVLTF

d_call: TRBD2
clone_size: many
j_call: TRBJ2-2
v_call: TRBV4-1
cdr3_nt: TGCGCCAGCAGCCAAGATAAAGGCGGGGGTAACACCGGGGAGCTGTTTTTT
cdr3_aa: CASSQDKGGGNTGELFF

d_call: TRBD1
clone_size: few
j_call: TRBJ2-2
v_call: TRBV20-1
cdr3_nt: TGCAGTGCTGCCCGAGATTGGACAGGCTATCCCGGGGAGCTGTTTTTT
cdr3_aa: CSAARDWTGYPGELFF

d_call: -
clone_size: many
j_call: TRBJ2-1
v_call: TRBV12-3/TRBV12-4
cdr3_nt: TGTGCCAGCCGGGACTCCGACAATGAGCAGTTCTTC
cdr3_aa: CASRDSDNEQFF

d_call: -
clone_size: few
j_call: TRBJ2-2
v_call: TRBV20-1
cdr3_nt: TGCAGTGCCCCCTCCGGGACCCGTAACGGGGAGCTGTTTTTT
cdr3_aa: CSAPSGTRNGELFF

d_call: -
clone_size: few
j_call: TRBJ1-5
v_call: TRBV6-2/TRBV6-3
cdr3_nt: TGTGCCAGCAGTCGGGGAGGGCTTAGCAATCAGCCCCAGCATTTT
cdr3_aa: CASSRGGLSNQPQHF

d_call: -
clone_size: many
j_call: TRBJ2-5
v_call: TRBV18
cdr3_nt: TGTGCCAGCTCACCACTTCAGGGGGAGACCCAGTACTTC
cdr3_aa: CASSPLQGETQYF

d_call: -
clone_size: many
j_call: TRBJ2-2
v_call: TRBV3-1
cdr3_nt: TGTGCCAGCAGCCTCAGGGGGGAGTCTGGGGCCGGGGAGCTGTTTTTT
cdr3_aa: CASSLRGESGAGELFF

d_call: -
clone_size: many
j_call: TRBJ1-1
v_call: TRBV7-9
cdr3_nt: TGTGCCAGCCGTCGGGAAGGTGAAGCTTTCTTT
cdr3_aa: CASRREGEAFF

d_call: TRBD2
clone_size: -
j_call: TRBJ2-1
v_call: TRBV25-1
cdr3_nt: TGTGCCAGCAGTGAATCCAAGCGGGAGACGCACAATGAGCAGTTCTTC
cdr3_aa: CASSESKRETHNEQFF

d_call: -
clone_size: few
j_call: TRBJ2-7
v_call: TRBV5-6
cdr3_nt: TGTGCCAGCAGCTTGTTTCCGACCTACGAGCAGTACTTC
cdr3_aa: CASSLFPTYEQYF

d_call: -
clone_size: -
j_call: TRBJ2-1
v_call: TRBV19
cdr3_nt: TGTGCCAGTAGTGGGAGATACAATGAGCAGTTCTTC
cdr3_aa: CASSGRYNEQFF

d_call: TRBD1
clone_size: many
j_call: TRBJ2-4
v_call: TRBV18
cdr3_nt: TGTGCCAGCTCACCGGGACAGGGGGCGGCCAAAAACATTCAGTACTTC
cdr3_aa: CASSPGQGAAKNIQYF

d_call: -
clone_size: many
j_call: TRBJ2-7
v_call: TRBV12-3/TRBV12-4
cdr3_nt: TGTGCCAGCAGTTTAGTGCAGGACATCTACGAGCAGTACTTC
cdr3_aa: CASSLVQDIYEQYF

d_call: -
clone_size: -
j_call: TRBJ2-3
v_call: TRBV20-1
cdr3_nt: TGCAGTGGAGAAGGCACAGATACGCAGTATTTT
cdr3_aa: CSGEGTDTQYF

d_call: -
clone_size: -
j_call: TRBJ2-5
v_call: TRBV12-3/TRBV12-4
cdr3_nt: TGTGCCAGCAGTTTGTTATTTGGACCCCAAGAGACCCAGTACTTC
cdr3_aa: CASSLLFGPQETQYF

d_call: TRBD2
clone_size: many
j_call: TRBJ2-3
v_call: TRBV29-1
cdr3_nt: TGCAGCGTTGAAGATTTGTTTTCGGTCGGGAGGGACACAGATACGCAGTATTTT
cdr3_aa: CSVEDLFSVGRDTDTQYF

d_call: TRBD1
clone_size: -
j_call: TRBJ1-5
v_call: TRBV6-1
cdr3_nt: TGTGCCCGTCACATGGGTTGGGACAGGCCTAATCAGCCCCAGCATTTT
cdr3_aa: CARHMGWDRPNQPQHF

d_call: -
clone_size: many
j_call: TRBJ2-6
v_call: TRBV20-1
cdr3_nt: TGCAGTGCCCCTACCTATCGGAGCTCTGGGGCCAACGTCCTGACTTTC
cdr3_aa: CSAPTYRSSGANVLTF

d_call: TRBD2
clone_size: -
j_call: TRBJ2-5
v_call: TRBV6-6
cdr3_nt: TGTGCCAGCACCACGTTAGCGGGGAGCCAAGAGACCCAGTACTTC
cdr3_aa: CASTTLAGSQETQYF

d_call: -
clone_size: many
j_call: TRBJ2-5
v_call: TRBV18
cdr3_nt: TGTGCCAGCTCACCACCGGAGGAAAGAGAGACCCAGTACTTC
cdr3_aa: CASSPPEERETQYF

d_call: TRBD1
clone_size: -
j_call: TRBJ1-6
v_call: TRBV27
cdr3_nt: TGTGCCGGCAGTTTGCAGGGGGTCTTCCACACTGAAGCTTCCTTT
cdr3_aa: CAGSLQGVFHTEASF

d_call: -
clone_size: many
j_call: TRBJ2-5
v_call: TRBV27
cdr3_nt: TGTGCCAGCAGTATCCCGGGACACCAAGAGACCCAGTACTTC
cdr3_aa: CASSIPGHQETQYF

d_call: TRBD2
clone_size: -
j_call: TRBJ2-1
v_call: TRBV4-1
cdr3_nt: TGCGCCAGCAGCCAAGGAGCGGGGAGGCTAATCTCCTACAATGAGCAGTTCTTC
cdr3_aa: CASSQGAGRLISYNEQFF

d_call: TRBD2
clone_size: many
j_call: TRBJ2-3
v_call: TRBV6-5
cdr3_nt: TGTGCCAGCAGTTACTACGGGAGGAAGGCAGATACGCAGTATTTT
cdr3_aa: CASSYYGRKADTQYF

d_call: TRBD1
clone_size: many
j_call: TRBJ1-6
v_call: TRBV12-3/TRBV12-4
cdr3_nt: TGTGCCAGCAGAGCACCGGGACAGGGGGCGACACCCCTCCACTTT
cdr3_aa: CASRAPGQGATPLHF

d_call: -
clone_size: -
j_call: TRBJ2-7
v_call: TRBV7-3
cdr3_nt: TGTACCAGCAGCCCCGGGGCGACGAGCTCCTACGATCAGTACTTC
cdr3_aa: CTSSPGATSSYDQYF

d_call: -
clone_size: once
j_call: TRBJ2-1
v_call: TRBV12-5
cdr3_nt: TGTGCTAGTGGTCCGGACTTAAACAATGAGCAGTTCTTC
cdr3_aa: CASGPDLNNEQFF

d_call: -
clone_size: many
j_call: TRBJ2-5
v_call: TRBV11-2
cdr3_nt: TGTGCCAGCAGCTTAGCTCCAGGCCCCGAGACCCAGTACTTC
cdr3_aa: CASSLAPGPETQYF

d_call: TRBD1
clone_size: many
j_call: TRBJ1-6
v_call: TRBV9
cdr3_nt: TGTGCCAGCAGCGGAGGACAGGCCTTAAACTCACCCCTCCACTTT
cdr3_aa: CASSGGQALNSPLHF

d_call: -
clone_size: many
j_call: TRBJ1-1
v_call: TRBV12-3/TRBV12-4
cdr3_nt: TGTGCCAGCAGTTTAAGATGGGACACTGAAGCTTTCTTT
cdr3_aa: CASSLRWDTEAFF

d_call: -
clone_size: many
j_call: TRBJ2-1
v_call: TRBV11-2
cdr3_nt: TGTGCCAGCAGCTTAGAGTACAATGAGCAGTTCTTC
cdr3_aa: CASSLEYNEQFF

d_call: TRBD1
clone_size: medium-sized
j_call: TRBJ2-1
v_call: TRBV14
cdr3_nt: TGTGCCAGCAGCCAGCGACCGGGACAGGGGGCAAGTGAGCAGTTCTTC
cdr3_aa: CASSQRPGQGASEQFF

d_call: -
clone_size: many
j_call: TRBJ1-2
v_call: TRBV11-1
cdr3_nt: TGTGCCACCATTTCCCGGGCCTATGGCTACACCTTC
cdr3_aa: CATISRAYGYTF

d_call: TRBD2
clone_size: many
j_call: TRBJ2-3
v_call: TRBV29-1
cdr3_nt: TGCAGCGTTGTATCAGGTGTCGGGGGGGGCACAGATACGCAGTATTTT
cdr3_aa: CSVVSGVGGGTDTQYF

d_call: -
clone_size: -
j_call: TRBJ1-2
v_call: TRBV29-1
cdr3_nt: TGCAGCGTTGAAGATCGAACCCTCAGACCCTATGGCTACACCTTC
cdr3_aa: CSVEDRTLRPYGYTF

d_call: TRBD2
clone_size: many
j_call: TRBJ2-2
v_call: TRBV27
cdr3_nt: TGTGCCAGCAGTTTAGCGGGAGCGGAGACCGGGGAGCTGTTTTTT
cdr3_aa: CASSLAGAETGELFF

d_call: TRBD2
clone_size: many
j_call: TRBJ2-3
v_call: TRBV3-1
cdr3_nt: TGTGCCAGCAGCCTCCGTGGTAGCGGGAGTACAGATACGCAGTATTTT
cdr3_aa: CASSLRGSGSTDTQYF

d_call: TRBD2
clone_size: many
j_call: TRBJ2-5
v_call: TRBV11-2
cdr3_nt: TGTGCCAGCAGCCTGTTGACTAGCGGGGGGGCGGAGACCCAGTACTTC
cdr3_aa: CASSLLTSGGAETQYF